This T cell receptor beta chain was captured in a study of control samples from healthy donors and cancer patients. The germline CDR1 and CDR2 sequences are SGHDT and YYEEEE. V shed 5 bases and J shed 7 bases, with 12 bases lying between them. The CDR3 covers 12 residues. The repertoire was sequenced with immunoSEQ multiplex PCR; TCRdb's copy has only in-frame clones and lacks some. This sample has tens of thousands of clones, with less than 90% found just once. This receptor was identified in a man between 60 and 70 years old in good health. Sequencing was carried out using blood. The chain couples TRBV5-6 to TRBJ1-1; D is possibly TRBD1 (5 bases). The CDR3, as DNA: TGTGCCAGCAGTTCAGGGTTGAATGAAGCTTTCTTT. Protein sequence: CASSSGLNEAFF.